This T cell receptor (beta chain) was sequenced in a study of identical twins. Unique molecular identifiers were present on the cDNA, and a universal primer site came from template switching. TCRdb re-called the 5' RACE reads through MiXCR, storing one row per CDR3 protein. The data contain around 250,000 distinct CDR3 sequences, over 9.5% of them singletons. General study points: The authors noted that invariant MAIT and iNKT cells could partly confound zero-insertion analyses. Twin pairs' shared out-of-frame alpha sequences were enriched in low generation probability.

CDR3 size: 14 residues. V lost 1 base to trimming and J lost 7 bases, with 10 bases between them. The sample holds many counts of this clonotype. Its specificity is unknown. The data also belong to a second study, concerning yellow fever vaccine responses in identical twins.

This sequence originates from a woman aged 18-29 years in good health. Input material: memory (CD45RO+) T cells sorted from blood. This chain links TRBV12-3 or TRBV12-4 with TRBJ2-2; D not resolved. Written as DNA, the CDR3 is TGTGCCAGCAGTTTAGGGTTTAGGAACGGGGAGCTGTTTTTT. Encoded protein: CASSLGFRNGELFF.